The table lists the clone carrying this T cell receptor beta chain with a few counts. Antigen specificity is unknown. The sample belongs to a study of T cell repertoires in cytomegalovirus infection. Regarding the study as a whole: CMV-specific HLA-C-restricted TCR beta clonotypes dominated the ex vivo response.

TCRdb passed the reads through MiXCR, listing each CDR3 protein once. The sample includes approximately 910,000 distinct CDR3 sequences, roughly 31% of them seen just once. The CDR3 has 15 residues. Trimming removed 5 bases at V and 7 bases at J, with 15 bases between. From germline, CDR1 is KGHSH and CDR2 LQKENI. The J gene is TRBJ1-6, the V gene TRBV18; TRBD1 is a possible D gene (6 bases). The sequence was collected from a human donor in good health (CMV status not recorded). Some clones in this sample may be carry-over from other donors' samples. The sample in question was cultured CD8+ T cells from PBMCs, obtained from culture after CMV antigen stimulation. This chain's CDR3 is CASSIDRQENSPLHF. The CDR3 DNA sequence: TGTGCCAGCTCAATTGACAGGCAGGAGAATTCACCCCTCCACTTT. The complete variable domain, with remaining parts taken from reference TRBV18 and TRBJ1-6, reads NAGVMQNPRHLVRRRGQEARLRCSPMKGHSHVYWYRQLPEEGLKFMVYLQKENIIDESGMPKERFSAEFPKEGPSILRIQQVVRGDSAAYFCASSIDRQENSPLHFGNGTRLTVT.